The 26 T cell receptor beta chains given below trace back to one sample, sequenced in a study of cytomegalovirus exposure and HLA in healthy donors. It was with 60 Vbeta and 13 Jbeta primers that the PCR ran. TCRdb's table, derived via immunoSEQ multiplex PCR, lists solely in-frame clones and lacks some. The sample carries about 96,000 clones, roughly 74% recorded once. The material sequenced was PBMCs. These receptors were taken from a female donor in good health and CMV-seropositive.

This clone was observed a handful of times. CDR3 loop: CASSVAGAGTEAFF. DNA for the CDR3: TGTGCCAGCAGTGTTGCGGGGGCCGGGACTGAAGCTTTCTTT. This rearrangement joins TRBV5-6 to TRBJ1-1; D perhaps matches TRBD1 (6 bases). CDR3 length: 14 amino acids. V shed 5 bases and J shed 5 bases, with 16 bases lying between them. Per the germline V gene, CDR1 is SGHDT and CDR2 is YYEEEE.

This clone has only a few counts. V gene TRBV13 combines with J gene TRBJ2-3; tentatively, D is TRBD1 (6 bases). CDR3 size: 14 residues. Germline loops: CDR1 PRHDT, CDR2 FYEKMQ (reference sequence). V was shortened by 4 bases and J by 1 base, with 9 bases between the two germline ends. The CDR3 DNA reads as TGTGCCAGCAGCTCCAGGGGTGGCACAGATACGCAGTATTTT. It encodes CASSSRGGTDTQYF.

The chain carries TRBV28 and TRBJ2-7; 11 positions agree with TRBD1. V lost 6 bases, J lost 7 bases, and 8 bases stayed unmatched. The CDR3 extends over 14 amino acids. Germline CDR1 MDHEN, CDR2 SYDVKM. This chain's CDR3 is CASSATGTGGEQYF. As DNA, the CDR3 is TGTGCCAGCAGCGCGACCGGGACAGGGGGAGAGCAGTACTTC.

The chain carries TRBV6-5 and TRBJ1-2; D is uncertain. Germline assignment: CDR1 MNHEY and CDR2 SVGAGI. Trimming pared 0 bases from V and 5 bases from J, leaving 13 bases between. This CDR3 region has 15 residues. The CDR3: CASSYSLQNRYGYTF. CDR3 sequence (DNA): TGTGCCAGCAGTTACTCCCTACAGAACAGATATGGCTACACCTTC.

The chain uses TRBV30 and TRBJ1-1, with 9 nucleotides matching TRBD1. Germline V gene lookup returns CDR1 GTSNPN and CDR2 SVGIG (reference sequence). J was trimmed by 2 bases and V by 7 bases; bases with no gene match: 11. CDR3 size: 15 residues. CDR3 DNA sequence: TGTGCCTCACACAGGGGGCTGGGGGCTAACACTGAAGCTTTCTTT. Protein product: CASHRGLGANTEAFF.

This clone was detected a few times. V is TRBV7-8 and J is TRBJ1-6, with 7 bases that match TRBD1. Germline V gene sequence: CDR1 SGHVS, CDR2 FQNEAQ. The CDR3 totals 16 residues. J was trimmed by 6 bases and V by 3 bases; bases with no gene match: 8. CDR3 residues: CASSFGTVPINSPLHF. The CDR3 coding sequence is TGTGCCAGCAGCTTCGGGACAGTGCCGATTAATTCACCCCTCCACTTT.

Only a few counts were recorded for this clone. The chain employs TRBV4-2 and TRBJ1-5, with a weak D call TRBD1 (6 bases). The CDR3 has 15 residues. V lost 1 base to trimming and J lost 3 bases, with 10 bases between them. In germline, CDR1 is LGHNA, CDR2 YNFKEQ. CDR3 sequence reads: CASSQVQGSNQPQHF. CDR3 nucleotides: TGTGCCAGCAGCCAAGTTCAGGGGTCCAATCAGCCCCAGCATTTT.

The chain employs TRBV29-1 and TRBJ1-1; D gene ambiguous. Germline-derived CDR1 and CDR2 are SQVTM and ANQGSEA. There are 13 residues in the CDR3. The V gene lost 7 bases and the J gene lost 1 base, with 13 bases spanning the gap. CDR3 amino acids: CSGVQVWNTEAFF. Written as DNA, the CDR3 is TGCAGCGGTGTTCAGGTTTGGAACACTGAAGCTTTCTTT. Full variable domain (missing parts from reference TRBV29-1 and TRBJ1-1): SAVISQKPSRDICQRGTSLTIQCQVDSQVTMMFWYRQQPGQSLTLIATANQGSEATYESGFVIDKFPISRPNLTFSTLTVSNMSPEDSSIYLCSGVQVWNTEAFFGQGTRLTVV.

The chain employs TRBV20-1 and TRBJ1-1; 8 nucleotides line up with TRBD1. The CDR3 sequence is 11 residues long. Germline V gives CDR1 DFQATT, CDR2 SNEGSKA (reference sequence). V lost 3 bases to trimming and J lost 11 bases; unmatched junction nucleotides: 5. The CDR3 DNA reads TGCAGTGCTAGCAGGGGGCCAATGGCTTTCTTT. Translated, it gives CSASRGPMAFF.

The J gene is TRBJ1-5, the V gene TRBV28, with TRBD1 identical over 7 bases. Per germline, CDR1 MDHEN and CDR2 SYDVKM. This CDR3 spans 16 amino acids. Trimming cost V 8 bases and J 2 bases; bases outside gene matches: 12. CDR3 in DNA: TGTGCCAGCGGAGACAGGGCCCGAGGCGGCAATCAGCCCCAGCATTTT. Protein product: CASGDRARGGNQPQHF. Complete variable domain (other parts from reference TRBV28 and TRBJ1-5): DVKVTQSSRYLVKRTGEKVFLECVQDMDHENMFWYRQDPGLGLRLIYFSYDVKMKEKGDIPEGYSVSREKKERFSLILESASTNQTSMYLCASGDRARGGNQPQHFGDGTRLSIL.

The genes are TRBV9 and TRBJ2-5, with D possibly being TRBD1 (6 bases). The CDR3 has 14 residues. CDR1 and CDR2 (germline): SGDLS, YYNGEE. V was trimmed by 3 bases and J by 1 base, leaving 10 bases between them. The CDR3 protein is CASSGTGFQETQYF. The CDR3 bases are TGTGCCAGCAGCGGAACAGGGTTCCAAGAGACCCAGTACTTC.

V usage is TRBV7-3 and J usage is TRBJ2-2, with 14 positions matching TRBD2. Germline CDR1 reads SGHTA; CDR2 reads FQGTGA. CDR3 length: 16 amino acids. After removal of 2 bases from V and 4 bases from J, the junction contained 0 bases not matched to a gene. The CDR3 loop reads CASSLGLAGGTGELFF. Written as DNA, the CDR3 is TGTGCCAGCAGCTTAGGACTAGCGGGGGGCACCGGGGAGCTGTTTTTT.

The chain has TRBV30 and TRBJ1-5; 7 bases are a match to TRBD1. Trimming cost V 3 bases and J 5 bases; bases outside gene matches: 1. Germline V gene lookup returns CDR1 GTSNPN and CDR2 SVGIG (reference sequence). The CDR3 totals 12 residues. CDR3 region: CAWSTGDQPQHF. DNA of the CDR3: TGTGCCTGGAGCACAGGGGATCAGCCCCAGCATTTT.

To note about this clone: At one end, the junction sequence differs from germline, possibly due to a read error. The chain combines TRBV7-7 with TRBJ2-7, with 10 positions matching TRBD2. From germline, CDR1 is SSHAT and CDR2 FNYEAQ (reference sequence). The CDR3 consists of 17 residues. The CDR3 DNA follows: TGTGCTAGCAGCTTCGGCCTAGCGGGGGCCCTAATCTACGAGCAGTACTTC. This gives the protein CASSFGLAGALIYEQYF.

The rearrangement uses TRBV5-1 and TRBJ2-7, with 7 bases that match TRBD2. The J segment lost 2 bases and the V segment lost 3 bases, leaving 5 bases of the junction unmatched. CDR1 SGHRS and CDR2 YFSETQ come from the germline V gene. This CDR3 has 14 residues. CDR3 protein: CASSWGGVAYEQYF. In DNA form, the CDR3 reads TGCGCCAGCAGCTGGGGGGGGGTCGCCTACGAGCAGTACTTC.

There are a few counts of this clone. The DNA of the CDR3 is TGTGCCAGCTCACCGGGCAGGGGGTCCTACGAGCAGTACTTC. Translated: CASSPGRGSYEQYF. The J gene is TRBJ2-7, the V gene TRBV18, with 7 bases fitting TRBD1. This CDR3 region has 14 residues. The V gene's germline CDR1 is KGHSH and CDR2 LQKENI. After removal of 3 bases from V and 1 base from J, the junction contained 3 bases not matched to a gene.

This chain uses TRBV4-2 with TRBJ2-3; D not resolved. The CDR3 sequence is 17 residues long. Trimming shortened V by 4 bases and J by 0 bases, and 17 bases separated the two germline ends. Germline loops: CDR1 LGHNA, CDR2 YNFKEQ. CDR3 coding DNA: TGTGCCAGCAGCCCCCTCCCGGTGATGACTAGCACAGATACGCAGTATTTT. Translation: CASSPLPVMTSTDTQYF.

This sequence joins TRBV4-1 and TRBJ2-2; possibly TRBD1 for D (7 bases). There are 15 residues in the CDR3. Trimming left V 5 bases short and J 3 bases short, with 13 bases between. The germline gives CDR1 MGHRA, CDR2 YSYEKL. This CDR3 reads CASSVRDSYTGELFF. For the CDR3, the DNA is TGCGCCAGCAGCGTGCGGGACAGCTACACCGGGGAGCTGTTTTTT.

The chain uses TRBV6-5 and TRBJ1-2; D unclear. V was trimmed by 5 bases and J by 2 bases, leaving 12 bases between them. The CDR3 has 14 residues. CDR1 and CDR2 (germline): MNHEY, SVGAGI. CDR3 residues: CASSRQPGNYGYTF. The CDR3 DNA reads TGTGCCAGCAGTCGACAACCTGGGAACTATGGCTACACCTTC.

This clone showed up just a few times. CDR3 sequence (DNA): TGCAGTGCTAGTCTAGGAGATACGCAGTATTTT. Its translation: CSASLGDTQYF. The J gene is TRBJ2-3, the V gene TRBV20-1; D is uncertain. The CDR3 runs 11 residues. The ends were cut back, 3 bases at V and 5 bases at J, with 6 bases in the middle. Germline values: CDR1 DFQATT, CDR2 SNEGSKA (reference sequence).

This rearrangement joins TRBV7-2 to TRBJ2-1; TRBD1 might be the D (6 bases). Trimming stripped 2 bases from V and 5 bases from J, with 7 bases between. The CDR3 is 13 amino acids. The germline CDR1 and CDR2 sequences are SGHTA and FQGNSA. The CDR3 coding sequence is TGTGCCAGCAGCTTAAACAGGGACAATGAGCAGTTCTTC. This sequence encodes CASSLNRDNEQFF.

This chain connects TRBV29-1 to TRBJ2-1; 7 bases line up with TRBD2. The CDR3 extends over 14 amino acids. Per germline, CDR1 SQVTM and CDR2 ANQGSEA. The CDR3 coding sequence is TGCAGTATGAGGGGAGGGCCCACGGCGAATGAGCAGTTCTTC. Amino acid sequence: CSMRGGPTANEQFF.

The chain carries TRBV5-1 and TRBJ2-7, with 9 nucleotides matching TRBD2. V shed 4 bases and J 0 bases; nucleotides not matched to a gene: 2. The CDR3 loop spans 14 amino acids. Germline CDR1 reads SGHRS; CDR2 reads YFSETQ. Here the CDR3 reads CASSPAGGSYEQYF. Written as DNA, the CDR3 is TGCGCCAGCAGCCCAGCGGGGGGCTCCTACGAGCAGTACTTC.

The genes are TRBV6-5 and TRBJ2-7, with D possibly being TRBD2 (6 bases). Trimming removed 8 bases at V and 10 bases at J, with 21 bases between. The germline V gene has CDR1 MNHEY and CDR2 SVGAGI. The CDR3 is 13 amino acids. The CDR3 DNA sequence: TGTGCCAGCGGGGAGGCTTTACAAATAATTCAGTACTTC. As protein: CASGEALQIIQYF.

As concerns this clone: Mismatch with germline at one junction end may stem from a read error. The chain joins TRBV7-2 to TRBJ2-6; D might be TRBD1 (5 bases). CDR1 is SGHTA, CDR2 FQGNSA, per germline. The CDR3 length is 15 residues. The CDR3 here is CASSVTHSGADVLTF. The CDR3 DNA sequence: TGTGCCAGCAGCGTCACCCATTCTGGGGCCGACGTCCTGACTTTC.

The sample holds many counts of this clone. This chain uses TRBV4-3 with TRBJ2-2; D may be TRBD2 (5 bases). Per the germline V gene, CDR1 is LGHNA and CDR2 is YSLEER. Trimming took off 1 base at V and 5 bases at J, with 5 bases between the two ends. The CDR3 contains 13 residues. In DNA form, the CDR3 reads TGCGCCAGCAGCCAAGGGGAGACCGGGGAGCTGTTTTTT. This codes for CASSQGETGELFF.